Presented here are 30 T cell receptor beta chains from one specimen sequenced in a study of cytomegalovirus exposure and HLA in healthy donors (dated by TCRdb to the late 2010s). The method behind the library was the immunoSEQ multiplex PCR assay. For the multiplex PCR, a mixture combining 60 forward primers for TCR Vbeta segments and 13 reverse primers for TCR Jbeta segments was used. TCRdb took this table from immuneACCESS and kept in-frame rearrangements with V and J called. Such tables lack part of the clones; where checked against another copy, unresolved V genes explain under half of the gap, and the rest is unexplained. The sample records 100,000 to 150,000 clones, roughly 82% of which are singletons. The ten largest clones add up to around 4% of the sample. The source material was PBMCs. The receptors derive from a male donor in good health and CMV-seropositive.

V and J are TRBV19 and TRBJ2-2, with 10 positions matching TRBD1. Germline-derived CDR1 and CDR2 are LNHDA and SQIVND (reference sequence). This CDR3 comprises 14 residues. With 3 bases clipped from V and 6 bases from J, the junction kept 1 base outside the gene matches. CDR3 amino acids: CASSIDRGPGELFF. DNA for the CDR3: TGTGCCAGTAGTATCGACAGGGGGCCCGGGGAGCTGTTTTTT.

This sequence joins TRBV25-1 and TRBJ1-5; 9 nucleotides match TRBD1. With V trimmed by 6 bases and J by 5 bases, 5 bases remained unmatched. CDR1 MGHDK and CDR2 SYGVNS come from the germline V gene. The CDR3 covers 14 residues. In DNA, the CDR3 is TGTGCCAGCAGGGGACAGGGCTTACATCAGCCCCAGCATTTT. Translation gives CASRGQGLHQPQHF.

The chain employs TRBV6-6 and TRBJ2-7; a possible D gene is TRBD2 (7 bases). This CDR3 is built from 16 residues. The V and J ends lost 6 bases and 5 bases respectively, with 23 bases between them. Germline assignment: CDR1 MNHNY and CDR2 SVGAGI (reference sequence). The DNA for the CDR3 is TGTGCCAGCAGCCACTCGGTGGGGGCGGGAGTCCACGAGCAGTACTTC. It specifies CASSHSVGAGVHEQYF.

The rearrangement joins TRBV2 to TRBJ2-3; perhaps TRBD2 as D (5 bases). In germline, CDR1 is SNHLY, CDR2 FYNNEI. The CDR3 extends over 13 amino acids. V lost 3 bases to trimming and J lost 2 bases, with 6 bases between them. CDR3 DNA: TGTGCCAGCAGTGAGGAGGCCACAGATACGCAGTATTTT. Its translation: CASSEEATDTQYF.

For this clone: An end of the junction differs from the germline gene, which may be a read error. The chain employs TRBV7-9 and TRBJ2-1; possibly TRBD2 for D (6 bases). Germline lookup yields CDR1 SEHNR and CDR2 FQNEAQ (reference sequence). The CDR3 has 16 amino acids. This CDR3 reads CSSSLDGSGSYNEQFF. The CDR3 DNA follows: TGTTCCAGCAGCTTAGACGGGAGTGGCTCCTACAATGAGCAGTTCTTC. The full variable domain, in which reference TRBV7-9 and TRBJ2-1 provide the parts outside the CDR3, is DTGVSQNPRHKITKRGQNVTFRCDPISEHNRLYWYRQTLGQGPEFLTYFQNEAQLEKSRLLSDRFSAERPKGSFSTLEIQRTEQGDSAMYLCSSSLDGSGSYNEQFFGPGTRLTVL.

The genes are TRBV5-1 and TRBJ2-7, with 8 bases identical to TRBD1. This CDR3 is 15 amino acids long. The V segment lost 1 base and the J segment 7 bases; nucleotides outside the gene matches: 10. Germline loops: CDR1 SGHRS, CDR2 YFSETQ. For the CDR3, the DNA is TGCGCCAGCAGCTTGCTGGGGACAGGCCTGGGAGAGCAGTACTTC. Encoded protein: CASSLLGTGLGEQYF.

The genes are TRBV28 and TRBJ1-4; D not certain. Trimming cost V 2 bases and J 10 bases, with 14 bases left between them. Per germline, CDR1 MDHEN and CDR2 SYDVKM. The length of the CDR3 is 14 residues. The CDR3 here is CASSLTGDAGKLFF. DNA of the CDR3: TGTGCCAGCAGTTTAACCGGTGATGCAGGAAAACTGTTTTTT.

V and J are TRBV4-1 and TRBJ2-1, with TRBD2 matching 7 bases. This CDR3 spans 16 amino acids. V lost 4 bases and J lost 7; bases outside the gene matches: 13. Looked up from germline, CDR1 is MGHRA and CDR2 is YSYEKL. The CDR3 reads CASSPVGLVGPNEQFF. The CDR3 DNA follows: TGCGCCAGCAGCCCCGTAGGACTAGTCGGACCGAATGAGCAGTTCTTC.

The chain combines TRBV6-1 with TRBJ1-1, with a possible D match to TRBD1 (5 bases). Germline V gene lookup returns CDR1 MNHNS and CDR2 SASEGT. CDR3 length equals 14 residues. Trimming cost V 5 bases and J 5 bases, with 15 bases left between them. For the CDR3, the DNA is TGTGCCAGCAGTCTTGGCGACGGGGGTACTGAAGCTTTCTTT. It codes for CASSLGDGGTEAFF.

The gene calls are TRBV18 and TRBJ2-6; D is uncertain. Deletions cut 0 bases from V and 4 bases from J, with 4 bases between. The CDR3 totals 14 residues. The germline gives CDR1 KGHSH, CDR2 LQKENI. CDR3 sequence: CASSPPTGANVLTF. In nucleotides, the CDR3 is TGTGCCAGCTCACCACCAACAGGGGCCAACGTCCTGACTTTC.

The chain employs TRBV27 and TRBJ1-2; the D is unclear. Trimming removed 2 bases at V and 0 bases at J, with 4 bases between. Germline assignment: CDR1 MNHEY and CDR2 SMNVEV (reference sequence). This CDR3 has 13 residues. The CDR3 protein is CASSLRSNYGYTF. In DNA form, the CDR3 reads TGTGCCAGCAGTTTACGGTCTAACTATGGCTACACCTTC.

The rearrangement uses TRBV15 and TRBJ2-7; tentative D call: TRBD2 (5 bases). The CDR3 consists of 15 residues. Germline CDR1 and CDR2: LNHNV and YYDKDF (reference sequence). V lost 0 bases and J 2 bases, leaving 11 bases between the germline ends. For the CDR3, the DNA is TGTGCCACCAGCAGAGATGAGGGAGTCACCTACGAGCAGTACTTC. Encoded protein: CATSRDEGVTYEQYF.

The chain is built from TRBV19 and TRBJ2-1; a possible D gene is TRBD1 (6 bases). The CDR3 length is 16 residues. Trimming stripped 3 bases from V and 0 bases from J, with 12 bases between. CDR1 and CDR2 (germline): LNHDA, SQIVND (reference sequence). This chain's CDR3 is CASSIITGNSYNEQFF. CDR3 nucleotide sequence: TGTGCCAGTAGTATCATTACAGGGAACTCCTACAATGAGCAGTTCTTC.

The V gene is TRBV9, the J gene TRBJ2-1; weak D call: TRBD1 (6 bases). This CDR3 is 16 amino acids long. Trimming took off 0 bases at V and 2 bases at J, with 12 bases between the two ends. Germline V gives CDR1 SGDLS, CDR2 YYNGEE. This CDR3 reads CASSVEKGVPYNEQFF. CDR3 sequence (DNA): TGTGCCAGCAGCGTAGAGAAGGGGGTCCCCTACAATGAGCAGTTCTTC.

The chain recombines TRBV5-1 with TRBJ2-5; TRBD1 agrees at 9 bases. The length of the CDR3 is 14 residues. Germline trimming cut 3 bases from V and 2 bases from J; bases unmatched to any gene: 2. Germline V CDR1 and CDR2: SGHRS, YFSETQ. The CDR3 spells CASSSDRGQETQYF. In DNA, the CDR3 is TGCGCCAGCAGCTCGGACAGGGGTCAAGAGACCCAGTACTTC.

V gene TRBV6-6 combines with J gene TRBJ1-2; 7 bases map to TRBD1. The CDR3 is 12 amino acids. J was trimmed by 5 bases and V by 8 bases; bases with no gene match: 5. CDR1 MNHNY and CDR2 SVGAGI come from the germline V gene (reference sequence). The CDR3: CASAGQSYGYTF. The CDR3 DNA sequence: TGTGCCAGCGCGGGACAGAGTTATGGCTACACCTTC.

This chain links TRBV6-5 with TRBJ2-2; 8 positions match TRBD2. The length of the CDR3 is 15 residues. Germline V gene sequence: CDR1 MNHEY, CDR2 SVGAGI. V gave up 6 bases and J gave up 0 bases; unmatched junction bases: 3. CDR3 residues: CASRWGLANTGELFF. In DNA, the CDR3 is TGTGCCAGCAGATGGGGACTAGCGAACACCGGGGAGCTGTTTTTT.

The chain joins TRBV2 to TRBJ1-2, with 10 bases lining up with TRBD1. The germline gives CDR1 SNHLY, CDR2 FYNNEI. V lost 6 bases to trimming and J lost 6 bases; unmatched junction nucleotides: 10. The CDR3 is made up of 15 amino acids. The CDR3 loop reads CASSRKVGTGDGYTF. The CDR3 coding sequence is TGTGCCAGCAGCCGAAAAGTGGGGACAGGGGATGGCTACACCTTC.

This clone has only a few counts. The chain recombines TRBV11-1 with TRBJ2-7; 10 bases agree with TRBD1. The germline V gene has CDR1 SGHAT and CDR2 FQDESV (reference sequence). This CDR3 region has 16 residues. V lost 4 bases and J lost 4; bases outside the gene matches: 10. The CDR3 coding sequence is TGTGCCAGCAGCTCTAAGGGGACAGGGGACATGTACGAGCAGTACTTC. It codes for CASSSKGTGDMYEQYF.

The chain couples TRBV12-1 to TRBJ2-7; the table's D call of TRBD2 was not tested on the DNA. TRBV12-1 is annotated as a pseudogene. There are 14 residues in the CDR3. The CDR3 DNA follows: TGTGCCAGCACCCCGGGCGGGAGCTCCTACGAGCAGTACTTC. Its protein product is CASTPGGSSYEQYF.

The chain employs TRBV4-1 and TRBJ2-3, with 11 bases identical to TRBD2. J gave up 0 bases and V 6 bases, and 5 bases lay outside the gene matches. The CDR3 consists of 16 residues. CDR1 MGHRA and CDR2 YSYEKL come from the germline V gene. CDR3 DNA: TGCGCCAGCAGTCGATCTAGCGGGGGGAGCACAGATACGCAGTATTTT. Its protein product is CASSRSSGGSTDTQYF.

About this clone: One end of the junction does not line up with germline, which may come from a read error. J is TRBJ2-6 and V is TRBV28; perhaps TRBD2 as D (6 bases). The CDR3 consists of 15 residues. Germline CDR1 reads MDHEN; CDR2 reads SYDVKM. The CDR3, as DNA: TGTGCCAGCATTGGGGGGAATTCTGGGGCCAACGGCCTGACTTTC. This codes for CASIGGNSGANGLTF.

This CDR3 reads CATSIRLAAYEQYF. For the CDR3, the DNA is TGTGCCACCAGCATTCGACTAGCGGCCTACGAGCAGTACTTC. This chain links TRBV15 with TRBJ2-7; 9 bases agree with TRBD2. The ends lost 4 bases at V and 2 bases at J; junction bases unmatched: 3. This CDR3 comprises 14 residues. The germline V gene encodes CDR1 LNHNV and CDR2 YYDKDF (reference sequence).

This clone has only one observation. The chain combines TRBV10-3 with TRBJ2-3, with 8 bases aligning to TRBD2. This CDR3 is 16 amino acids long. V was pared by 2 bases and J by 6 bases, with 10 bases of the junction left unmatched. Germline V gene data show CDR1 as ENHRY and CDR2 as SYGVKD. Here the CDR3 DNA reads TGTGCCATCAGTGAGGGGTTCAGCGGGAGTACCGATACGCAGTATTTT. It is translated as CAISEGFSGSTDTQYF.

V is TRBV6-6 and J is TRBJ2-5, with D maybe TRBD2 (6 bases). The CDR3 contains 14 residues. Germline CDR1 is MNHNY and CDR2 is SVGAGI (reference sequence). V was trimmed by 4 bases and J by 5 bases, leaving 14 bases between them. The CDR3 nucleotides read TGTGCCAGCAGTTTGCGATGGGAGGCCGAGACCCAGTACTTC. Translating it yields CASSLRWEAETQYF.

The chain is built from TRBV29-1 and TRBJ1-1; D might be TRBD1 (5 bases). CDR3 length equals 14 residues. Germline CDR1 SQVTM, CDR2 ANQGSEA. V gave up 6 bases and J gave up 1 base, with 15 bases separating them. CDR3 DNA: TGCAGCGTAGGATCAGGACACCCGAACACTGAAGCTTTCTTT. It encodes CSVGSGHPNTEAFF.

The chain couples TRBV18 to TRBJ1-6; the match to TRBD1 covers 9 bases. Germline CDR1 reads KGHSH; CDR2 reads LQKENI. The CDR3 covers 14 residues. J gave up 10 bases and V 3 bases, and 4 bases lay outside the gene matches. This CDR3 reads CASSPEGQGSPLHF. CDR3 in DNA: TGTGCCAGCTCACCGGAGGGACAGGGATCACCCCTCCACTTT.

This chain links TRBV7-3 with TRBJ2-1, with TRBD2 as a possible D gene (5 bases). Trimming stripped 1 base from V and 9 bases from J, with 10 bases between. The CDR3 contains 13 residues. Germline V CDR1 and CDR2: SGHTA, FQGTGA. CDR3 amino acids: CASSLNRAGEQFF. The DNA for the CDR3 is TGTGCCAGCAGCTTAAATCGCGCGGGTGAGCAGTTCTTC.

This clone was counted a few times. The chain combines TRBV23-1 with TRBJ1-5; weak D call: TRBD1 (6 bases). TRBV23-1 is treated as an ORF (open reading frame) with a function not yet certain. This CDR3 is built from 12 residues. Trimming stripped 6 bases from V and 9 bases from J, with 12 bases between. In DNA form, the CDR3 reads TGCGCCAGCAGCCCACAGGGCCGGCCCCAGCATTTT. As protein: CASSPQGRPQHF.

The CDR3 nucleotides read TGTGCCAGCAGCGTAGCTAAGACAGGGATGAACACTGAAGCTTTCTTT. Amino acids: CASSVAKTGMNTEAFF. This rearrangement joins TRBV9 to TRBJ1-1, with TRBD1 matching over 7 bases. The germline gives CDR1 SGDLS, CDR2 YYNGEE. This CDR3 is 16 amino acids long. V was clipped by 0 bases and J by 0 bases; unmatched bases: 5. The full variable domain, rest sourced from reference TRBV9 and TRBJ1-1, is DSGVTQTPKHLITATGQRVTLRCSPRSGDLSVYWYQQSLDQGLQFLIQYYNGEERAKGNILERFSAQQFPDLHSELNLSSLELGDSALYFCASSVAKTGMNTEAFFGQGTRLTVV.